This TCR beta chain was recovered during a study of T cells in Graves' hyperthyroidism and ophthalmopathy. RNA transcripts yielded amplified TCR beta CDR3 regions. First-round RT-PCR of the TCR CDR3 relied on the HTBI primer set. TCRdb itself ran the multiplex PCR reads through MiXCR, one entry per CDR3 protein. The data show about 740,000 distinct CDR3 sequences, roughly 15% seen once. This clonotype has a count of ten or more. This CDR3 has 13 residues. Trimming took 3 bases from V and 3 from J, leaving 9 bases between them. Germline lookup yields CDR1 SEHNR and CDR2 FQNEAQ (reference sequence). The sequencing sample was made of blood. The chain links TRBV7-9 to TRBJ2-7; TRBD1 or TRBD2 may be the D gene (5 bases each). The origin of this receptor is a woman aged 18-35 years with Graves' hyperthyroidism. CDR3 region: CASSLGVRYEQYF. The DNA of the CDR3 is TGTGCCAGCAGCTTGGGGGTCCGCTACGAGCAGTACTTC. Full variable domain (missing parts from reference TRBV7-9 and TRBJ2-7): DTGVSQNPRHKITKRGQNVTFRCDPISEHNRLYWYRQTLGQGPEFLTYFQNEAQLEKSRLLSDRFSAERPKGSFSTLEIQRTEQGDSAMYLCASSLGVRYEQYFGPGTRLTVT.